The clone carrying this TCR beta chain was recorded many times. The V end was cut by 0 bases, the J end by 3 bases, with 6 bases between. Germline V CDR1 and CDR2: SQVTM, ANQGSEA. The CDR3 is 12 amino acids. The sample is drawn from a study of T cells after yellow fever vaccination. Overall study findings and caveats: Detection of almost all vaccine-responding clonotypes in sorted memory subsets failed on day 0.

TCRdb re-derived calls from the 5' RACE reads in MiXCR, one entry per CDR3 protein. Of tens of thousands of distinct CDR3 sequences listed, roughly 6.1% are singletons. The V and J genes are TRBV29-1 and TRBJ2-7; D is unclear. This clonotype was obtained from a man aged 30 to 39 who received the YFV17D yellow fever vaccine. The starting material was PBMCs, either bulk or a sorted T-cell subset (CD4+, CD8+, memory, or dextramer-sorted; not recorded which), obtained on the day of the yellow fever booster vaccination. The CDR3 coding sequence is TGCAGCGTTGAAGATGTCGGCTACGAGCAGTACTTC. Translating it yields CSVEDVGYEQYF.